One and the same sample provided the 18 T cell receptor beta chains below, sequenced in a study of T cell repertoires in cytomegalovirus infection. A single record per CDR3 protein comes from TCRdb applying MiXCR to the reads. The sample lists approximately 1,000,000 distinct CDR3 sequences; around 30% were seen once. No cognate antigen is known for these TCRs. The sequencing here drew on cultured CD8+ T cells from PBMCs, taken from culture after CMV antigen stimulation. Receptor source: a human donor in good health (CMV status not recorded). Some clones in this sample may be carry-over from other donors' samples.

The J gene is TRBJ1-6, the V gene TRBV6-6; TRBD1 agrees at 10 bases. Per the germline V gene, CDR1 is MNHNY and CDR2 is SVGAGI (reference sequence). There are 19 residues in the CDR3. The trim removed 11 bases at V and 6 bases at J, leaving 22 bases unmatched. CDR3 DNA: TGTGCCGCGACAAACCGGGGACAGGGGCCCTATAGGGGTAATTCACCCCTCCACTTT. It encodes CAATNRGQGPYRGNSPLHF.

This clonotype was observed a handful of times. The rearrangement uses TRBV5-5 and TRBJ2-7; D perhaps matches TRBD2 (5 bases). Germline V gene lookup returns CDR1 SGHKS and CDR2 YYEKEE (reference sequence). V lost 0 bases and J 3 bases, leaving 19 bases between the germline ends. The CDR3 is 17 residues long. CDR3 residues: CASSLGLWPGRCYEQYV. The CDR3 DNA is TGTGCCAGCAGCTTGGGACTGTGGCCTGGGAGATGCTACGAGCAGTACGTC.

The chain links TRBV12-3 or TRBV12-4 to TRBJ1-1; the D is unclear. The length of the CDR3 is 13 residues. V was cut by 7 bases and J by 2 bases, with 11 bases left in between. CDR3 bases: TGTGCCAGCACTCAAGACGGAAACACTGAAGCTTTCTTT. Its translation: CASTQDGNTEAFF.

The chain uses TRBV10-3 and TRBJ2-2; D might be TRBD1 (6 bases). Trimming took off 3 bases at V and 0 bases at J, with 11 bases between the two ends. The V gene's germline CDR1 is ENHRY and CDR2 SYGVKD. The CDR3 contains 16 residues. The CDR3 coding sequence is TGTGCCATCAGTGACCTGGACAGTCCGAACACCGGGGAGCTGTTTTTT. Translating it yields CAISDLDSPNTGELFF.

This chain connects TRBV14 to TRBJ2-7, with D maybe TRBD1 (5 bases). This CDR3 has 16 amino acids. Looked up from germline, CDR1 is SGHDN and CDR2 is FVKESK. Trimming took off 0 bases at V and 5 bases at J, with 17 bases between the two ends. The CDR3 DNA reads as TGTGCCAGCAGCCAAGAAAGGCTGGGCAGGGCGAACGAGCAGTACTTC. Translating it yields CASSQERLGRANEQYF.

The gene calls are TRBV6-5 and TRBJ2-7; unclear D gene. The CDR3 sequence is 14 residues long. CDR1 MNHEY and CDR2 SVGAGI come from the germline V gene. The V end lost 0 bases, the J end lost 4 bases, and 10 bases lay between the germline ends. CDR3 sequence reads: CASSYSKLGYEQYF. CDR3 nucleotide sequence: TGTGCCAGCAGTTACTCGAAACTGGGTTACGAGCAGTACTTC.

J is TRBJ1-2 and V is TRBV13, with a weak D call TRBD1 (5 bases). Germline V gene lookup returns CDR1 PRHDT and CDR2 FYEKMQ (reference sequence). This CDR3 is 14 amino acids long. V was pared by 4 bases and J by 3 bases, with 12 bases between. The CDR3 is CASSSRGGDYGYTF. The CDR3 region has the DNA TGTGCCAGCAGCTCAAGGGGTGGAGACTATGGCTACACCTTC.

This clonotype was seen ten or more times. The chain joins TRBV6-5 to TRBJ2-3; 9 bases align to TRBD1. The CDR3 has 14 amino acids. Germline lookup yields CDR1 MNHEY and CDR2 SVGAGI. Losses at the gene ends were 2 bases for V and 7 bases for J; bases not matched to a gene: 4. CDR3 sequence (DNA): TGTGCCAGCAGTTACGGACAGGGGAGCTATACGCAGTATTTT. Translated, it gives CASSYGQGSYTQYF.

The CDR3 DNA reads TGCGCCAGCAGCTTGTTTACAGGAGGAGGCTACACCTTC. Translated: CASSLFTGGGYTF. The rearrangement uses TRBV5-1 and TRBJ1-2; a possible D gene is TRBD1 (5 bases). With 1 base removed from V and 8 bases from J, the gap between germline ends came to 12 bases. The CDR3 contains 13 residues. The germline V gene encodes CDR1 SGHRS and CDR2 YFSETQ.

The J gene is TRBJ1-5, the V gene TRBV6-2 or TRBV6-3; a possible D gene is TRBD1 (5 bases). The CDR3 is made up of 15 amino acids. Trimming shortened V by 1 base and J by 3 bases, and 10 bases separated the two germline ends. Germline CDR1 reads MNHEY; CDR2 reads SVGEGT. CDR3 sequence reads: CASSYYAGLNQPQHF. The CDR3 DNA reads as TGTGCCAGCAGTTACTATGCAGGGCTCAATCAGCCCCAGCATTTT.

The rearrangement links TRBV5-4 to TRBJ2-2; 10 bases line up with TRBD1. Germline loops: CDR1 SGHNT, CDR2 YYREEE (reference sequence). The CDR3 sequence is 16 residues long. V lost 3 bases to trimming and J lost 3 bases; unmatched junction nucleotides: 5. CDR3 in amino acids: CASSWTGTGDTGELFF. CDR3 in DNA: TGTGCCAGCAGCTGGACCGGGACAGGGGACACCGGGGAGCTGTTTTTT.

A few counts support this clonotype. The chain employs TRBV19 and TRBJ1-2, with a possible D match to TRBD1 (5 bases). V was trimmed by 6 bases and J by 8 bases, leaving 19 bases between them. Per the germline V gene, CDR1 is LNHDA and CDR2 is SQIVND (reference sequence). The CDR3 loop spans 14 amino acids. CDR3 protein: CASSPRQLNGGYTF. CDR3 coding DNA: TGTGCCAGTAGCCCAAGACAGCTAAATGGCGGCTACACCTTC.

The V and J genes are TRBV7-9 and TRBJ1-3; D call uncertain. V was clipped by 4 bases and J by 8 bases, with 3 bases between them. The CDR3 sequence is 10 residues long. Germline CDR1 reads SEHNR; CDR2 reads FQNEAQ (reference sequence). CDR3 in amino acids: CASSWDTIYF. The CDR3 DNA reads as TGTGCCAGCAGCTGGGACACCATATATTTT. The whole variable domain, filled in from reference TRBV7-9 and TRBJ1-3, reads DTGVSQNPRHKITKRGQNVTFRCDPISEHNRLYWYRQTLGQGPEFLTYFQNEAQLEKSRLLSDRFSAERPKGSFSTLEIQRTEQGDSAMYLCASSWDTIYFGEGSWLTVV.

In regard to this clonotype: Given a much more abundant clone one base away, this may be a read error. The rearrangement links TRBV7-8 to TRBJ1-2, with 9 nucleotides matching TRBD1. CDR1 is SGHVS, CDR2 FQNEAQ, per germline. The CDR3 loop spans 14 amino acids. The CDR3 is CASSPTGTGYGYIF. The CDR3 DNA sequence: TGTGCCAGCAGCCCAACAGGGACAGGGTACGGCTACATCTTC.

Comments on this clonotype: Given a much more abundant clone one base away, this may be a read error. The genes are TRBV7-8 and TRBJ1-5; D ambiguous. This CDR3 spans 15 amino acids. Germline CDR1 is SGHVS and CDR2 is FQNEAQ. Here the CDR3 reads CASNLSGSSNQPQHF. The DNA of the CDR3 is TGTGCCAGCAACTTAAGTGGCAGTAGCAATCAGCCCCAGCATTTT.

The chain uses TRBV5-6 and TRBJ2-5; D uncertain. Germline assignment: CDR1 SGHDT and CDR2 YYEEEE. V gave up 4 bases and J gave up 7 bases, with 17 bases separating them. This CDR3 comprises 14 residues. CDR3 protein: CASSHRRKVVTQYF. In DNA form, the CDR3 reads TGTGCCAGCAGCCATAGGCGCAAAGTAGTGACCCAGTACTTC.

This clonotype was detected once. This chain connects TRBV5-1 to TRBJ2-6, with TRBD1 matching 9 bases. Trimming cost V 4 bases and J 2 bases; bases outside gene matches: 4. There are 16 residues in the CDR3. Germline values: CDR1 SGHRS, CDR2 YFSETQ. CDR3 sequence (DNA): TGCGCCAGCAGCCGGGACAGGGATACTGGGGCCAACGTCCTGACTTTC. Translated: CASSRDRDTGANVLTF.

Written as DNA, the CDR3 is TGTGCCAGCAGCTTCTATCAAGATACGCAGTATTTT. This translates into CASSFYQDTQYF. The V and J genes are TRBV5-4 and TRBJ2-3; D not certain. CDR1 is SGHNT, CDR2 YYREEE, per germline (reference sequence). Trimming pared 2 bases from V and 5 bases from J, leaving 6 bases between. This CDR3 has 12 amino acids.